One T cell receptor beta chain is described in this entry. Its antigen is currently unknown. Clones were read by immunoSEQ multiplex PCR, and TCRdb kept only the in-frame ones, dropping some. The repertoire holds 65,000 to 95,000 clones, with around 90% as singletons. The sample belongs to a study of OX40 agonist ivuxolimab in advanced cancers. Findings and caveats of the study: The study observed clonal expansion of CD4+ and CD8+ blood T cells by week 6 at 0.1 to 3.0 mg/kg. Relative to CD4+, CD8+ T cells held more expanded clones on average. Among patients with partial responses at 0.1-3.0 mg/kg, clonal expansion was among the lowest.

The V gene's germline CDR1 is KGHSH and CDR2 LQKENI. CDR3 size: 13 residues. Deletions cut 7 bases from V and 5 bases from J, with 15 bases between. This chain uses TRBV18 with TRBJ2-7, with D tentatively TRBD1 or TRBD2 (7 bases each). The sample consisted of CD4+ or CD8+ T cells sorted from blood, taken in a trial of the OX40 agonist ivuxolimab. The receptor comes from an adult with an advanced solid tumor such as melanoma, head and neck, liver or kidney cancer. This CDR3 is CASLGGTANEQYF. In DNA, the CDR3 is TGTGCCAGCTTGGGGGGGACAGCCAACGAGCAGTACTTC.